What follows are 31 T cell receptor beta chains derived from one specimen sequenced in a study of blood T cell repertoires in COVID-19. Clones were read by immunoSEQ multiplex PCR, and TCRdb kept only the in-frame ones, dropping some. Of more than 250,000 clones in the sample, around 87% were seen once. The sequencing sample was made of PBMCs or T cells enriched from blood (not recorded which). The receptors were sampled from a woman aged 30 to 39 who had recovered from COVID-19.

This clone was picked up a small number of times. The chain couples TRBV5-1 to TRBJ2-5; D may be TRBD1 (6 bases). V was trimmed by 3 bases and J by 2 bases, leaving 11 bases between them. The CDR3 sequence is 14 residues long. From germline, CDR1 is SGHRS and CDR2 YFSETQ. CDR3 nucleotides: TGCGCCAGCAGCTCCTGGACAGTTCAAGAGACCCAGTACTTC. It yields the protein CASSSWTVQETQYF.

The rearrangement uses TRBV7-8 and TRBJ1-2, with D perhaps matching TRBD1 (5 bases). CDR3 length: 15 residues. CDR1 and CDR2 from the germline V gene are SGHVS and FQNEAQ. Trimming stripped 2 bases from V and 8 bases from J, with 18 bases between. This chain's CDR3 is CASSLRERGSWGYTF. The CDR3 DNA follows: TGTGCCAGCAGCTTAAGGGAGCGGGGGAGCTGGGGCTACACCTTC.

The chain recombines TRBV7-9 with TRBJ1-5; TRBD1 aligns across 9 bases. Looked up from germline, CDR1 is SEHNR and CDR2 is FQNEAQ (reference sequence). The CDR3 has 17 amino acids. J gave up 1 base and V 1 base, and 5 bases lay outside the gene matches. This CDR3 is CASSLGGQGGSNQPQHF. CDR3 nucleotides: TGTGCCAGCAGCTTAGGGGGACAGGGCGGCAGCAATCAGCCCCAGCATTTT.

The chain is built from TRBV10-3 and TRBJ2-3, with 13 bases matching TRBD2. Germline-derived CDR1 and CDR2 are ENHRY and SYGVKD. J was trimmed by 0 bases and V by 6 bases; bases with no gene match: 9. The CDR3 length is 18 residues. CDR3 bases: TGTGCCATCAGCCCGGGACTAGCGGGGCCCTCTAGCACAGATACGCAGTATTTT. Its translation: CAISPGLAGPSSTDTQYF.

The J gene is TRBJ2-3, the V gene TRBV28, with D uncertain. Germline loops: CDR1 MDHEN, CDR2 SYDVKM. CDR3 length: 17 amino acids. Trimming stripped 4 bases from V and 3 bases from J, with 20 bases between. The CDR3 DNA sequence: TGTGCCAGCAGTTCCTCCCCTTTACTACGCCGAACAGATACGCAGTATTTT. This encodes CASSSSPLLRRTDTQYF.

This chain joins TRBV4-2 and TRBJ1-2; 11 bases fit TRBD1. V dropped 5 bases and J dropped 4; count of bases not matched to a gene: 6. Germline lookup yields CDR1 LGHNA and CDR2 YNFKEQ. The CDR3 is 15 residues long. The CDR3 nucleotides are TGTGCCAGCAGCGAAGCCGGGACAGGGGGCTATGGCTACACCTTC. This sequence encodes CASSEAGTGGYGYTF.

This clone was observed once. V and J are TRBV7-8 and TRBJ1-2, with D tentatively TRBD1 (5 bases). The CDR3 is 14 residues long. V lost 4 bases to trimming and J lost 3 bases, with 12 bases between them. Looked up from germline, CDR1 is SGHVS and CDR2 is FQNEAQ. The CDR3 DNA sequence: TGTGCCAGCAGCTCCCCGGGGGGGTACTATGGCTACACCTTC. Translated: CASSSPGGYYGYTF.

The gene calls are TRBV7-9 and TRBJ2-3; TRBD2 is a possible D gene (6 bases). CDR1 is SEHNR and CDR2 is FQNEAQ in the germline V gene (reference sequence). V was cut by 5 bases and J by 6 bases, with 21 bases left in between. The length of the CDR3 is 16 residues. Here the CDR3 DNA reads TGTGCCAGCAGCATTAACGGTAGGGGTCTAGCGGATACGCAGTATTTT. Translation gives CASSINGRGLADTQYF.

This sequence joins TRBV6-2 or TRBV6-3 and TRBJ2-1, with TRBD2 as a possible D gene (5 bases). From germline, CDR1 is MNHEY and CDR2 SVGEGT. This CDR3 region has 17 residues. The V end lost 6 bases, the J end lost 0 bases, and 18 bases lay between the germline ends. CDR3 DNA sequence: TGTGCCAGCAGCGACGGGCCTGGACTGACCTCCTACAATGAGCAGTTCTTC. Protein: CASSDGPGLTSYNEQFF.

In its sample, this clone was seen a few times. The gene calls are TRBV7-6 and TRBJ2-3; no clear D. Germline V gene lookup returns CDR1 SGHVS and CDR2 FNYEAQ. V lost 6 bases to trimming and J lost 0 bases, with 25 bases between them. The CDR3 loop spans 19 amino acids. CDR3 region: CASRHIFPFHRASTDTQYF. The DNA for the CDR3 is TGTGCCAGCAGACATATATTCCCCTTCCACCGTGCTAGCACAGATACGCAGTATTTT.

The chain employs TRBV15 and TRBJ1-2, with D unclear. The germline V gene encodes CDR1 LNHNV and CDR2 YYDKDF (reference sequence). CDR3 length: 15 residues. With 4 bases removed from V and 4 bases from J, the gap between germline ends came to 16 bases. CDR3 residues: CATSNRSQATYGYTF. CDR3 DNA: TGTGCCACCAGCAATAGATCTCAGGCCACCTATGGCTACACCTTC.

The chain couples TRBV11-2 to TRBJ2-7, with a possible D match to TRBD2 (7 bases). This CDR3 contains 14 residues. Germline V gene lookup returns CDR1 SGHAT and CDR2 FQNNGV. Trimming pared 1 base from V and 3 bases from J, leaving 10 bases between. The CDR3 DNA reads TGTGCCAGCAGCTTAGCGGGGGGCGTCTACGAGCAGTACTTC. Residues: CASSLAGGVYEQYF. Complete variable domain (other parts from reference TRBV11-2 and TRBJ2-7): EAGVAQSPRYKIIEKRQSVAFWCNPISGHATLYWYQQILGQGPKLLIQFQNNGVVDDSQLPKDRFSAERLKGVDSTLKIQPAKLEDSAVYLCASSLAGGVYEQYFGPGTRLTVT.

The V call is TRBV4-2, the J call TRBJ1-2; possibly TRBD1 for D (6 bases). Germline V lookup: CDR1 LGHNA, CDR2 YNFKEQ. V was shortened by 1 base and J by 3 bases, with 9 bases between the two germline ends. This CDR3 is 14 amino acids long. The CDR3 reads CASSQGHRDYGYTF. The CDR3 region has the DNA TGTGCCAGCAGCCAAGGGCACAGGGACTATGGCTACACCTTC.

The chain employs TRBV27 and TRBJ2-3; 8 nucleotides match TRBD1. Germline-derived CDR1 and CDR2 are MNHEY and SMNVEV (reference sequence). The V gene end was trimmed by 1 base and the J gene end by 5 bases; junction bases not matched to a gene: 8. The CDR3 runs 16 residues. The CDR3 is CASSLFGTGTRDTQYF. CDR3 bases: TGTGCCAGCAGTTTATTCGGGACAGGAACACGAGATACGCAGTATTTT.

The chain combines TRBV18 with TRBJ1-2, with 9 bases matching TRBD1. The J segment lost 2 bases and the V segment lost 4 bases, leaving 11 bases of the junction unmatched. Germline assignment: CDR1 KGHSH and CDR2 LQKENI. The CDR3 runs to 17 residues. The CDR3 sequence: CASSQTPTGQGNYGYTF. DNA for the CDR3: TGTGCCAGCTCACAGACACCCACTGGACAGGGGAACTATGGCTACACCTTC.

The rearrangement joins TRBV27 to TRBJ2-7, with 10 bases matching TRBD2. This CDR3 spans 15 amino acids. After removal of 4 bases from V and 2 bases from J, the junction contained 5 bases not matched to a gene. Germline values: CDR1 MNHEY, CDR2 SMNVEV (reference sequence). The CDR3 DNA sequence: TGTGCCAGCAGTTATAAGCGGGGGGGGACCTACGAGCAGTACTTC. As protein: CASSYKRGGTYEQYF.

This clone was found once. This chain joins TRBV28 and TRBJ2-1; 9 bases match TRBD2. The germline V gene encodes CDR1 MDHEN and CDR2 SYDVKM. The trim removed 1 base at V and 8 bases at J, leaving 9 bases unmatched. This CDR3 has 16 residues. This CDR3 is CASSLSVAGGPDEQFF. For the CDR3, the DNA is TGTGCCAGCAGTTTATCCGTTGCGGGGGGGCCTGATGAGCAGTTCTTC.

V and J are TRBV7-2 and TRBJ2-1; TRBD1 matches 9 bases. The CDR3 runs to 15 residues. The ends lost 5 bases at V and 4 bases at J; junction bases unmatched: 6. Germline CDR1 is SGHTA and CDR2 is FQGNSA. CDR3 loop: CASSVTGGRYNEQFF. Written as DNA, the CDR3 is TGTGCCAGCAGCGTAACAGGGGGCAGGTACAATGAGCAGTTCTTC. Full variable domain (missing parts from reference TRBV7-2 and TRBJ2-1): GAGVSQSPSNKVTEKGKDVELRCDPISGHTALYWYRQSLGQGLEFLIYFQGNSAPDKSGLPSDRFSAERTGGSVSTLTIQRTQQEDSAVYLCASSVTGGRYNEQFFGPGTRLTVL.

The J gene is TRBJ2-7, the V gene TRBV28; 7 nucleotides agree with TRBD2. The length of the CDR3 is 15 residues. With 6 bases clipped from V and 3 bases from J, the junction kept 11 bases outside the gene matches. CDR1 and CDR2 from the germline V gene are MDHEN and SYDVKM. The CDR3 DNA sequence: TGTGCCAGCAGCTCCCGGGGAGGGTTAATCTACGAGCAGTACTTC. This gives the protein CASSSRGGLIYEQYF.

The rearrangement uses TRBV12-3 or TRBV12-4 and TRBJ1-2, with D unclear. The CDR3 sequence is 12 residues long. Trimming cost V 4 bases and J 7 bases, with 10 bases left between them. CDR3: CASSSDSGGYTF. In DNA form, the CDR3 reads TGTGCCAGCAGTTCGGACTCTGGTGGCTACACCTTC.

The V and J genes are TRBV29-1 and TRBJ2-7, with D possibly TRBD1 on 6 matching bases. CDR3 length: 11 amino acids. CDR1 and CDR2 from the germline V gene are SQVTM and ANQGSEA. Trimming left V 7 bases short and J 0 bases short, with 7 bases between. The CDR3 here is CSGGGSYEQYF. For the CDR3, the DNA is TGCAGCGGAGGGGGCTCCTACGAGCAGTACTTC.

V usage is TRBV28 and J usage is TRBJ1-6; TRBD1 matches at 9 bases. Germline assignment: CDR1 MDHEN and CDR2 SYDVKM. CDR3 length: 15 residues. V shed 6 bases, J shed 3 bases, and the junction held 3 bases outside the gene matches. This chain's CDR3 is CASRQTGGYNSPLHF. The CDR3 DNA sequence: TGTGCCAGCAGACAGACAGGGGGCTATAATTCACCCCTCCACTTT.

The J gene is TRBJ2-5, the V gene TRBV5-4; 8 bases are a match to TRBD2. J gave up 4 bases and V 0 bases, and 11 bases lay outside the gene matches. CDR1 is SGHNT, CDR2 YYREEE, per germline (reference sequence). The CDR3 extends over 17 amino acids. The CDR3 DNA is TGTGCCAGCAGCTTGGGTCTGGTCGGGGGGGCCGGAGAGACCCAGTACTTC. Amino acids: CASSLGLVGGAGETQYF.

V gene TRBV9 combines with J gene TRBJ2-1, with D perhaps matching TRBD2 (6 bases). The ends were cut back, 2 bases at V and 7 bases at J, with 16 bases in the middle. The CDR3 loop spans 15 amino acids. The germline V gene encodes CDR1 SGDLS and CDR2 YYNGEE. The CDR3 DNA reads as TGTGCCAGCAGCGTGGACGGGGGTCGAATAAATGAGCAGTTCTTC. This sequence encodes CASSVDGGRINEQFF.

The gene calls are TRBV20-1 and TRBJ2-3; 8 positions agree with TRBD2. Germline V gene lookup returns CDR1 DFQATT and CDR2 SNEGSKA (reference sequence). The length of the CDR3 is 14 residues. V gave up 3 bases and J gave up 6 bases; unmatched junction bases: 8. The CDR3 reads CSASKAGAVDTQYF. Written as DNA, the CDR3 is TGCAGTGCTAGTAAAGCGGGGGCGGTGGATACGCAGTATTTT.

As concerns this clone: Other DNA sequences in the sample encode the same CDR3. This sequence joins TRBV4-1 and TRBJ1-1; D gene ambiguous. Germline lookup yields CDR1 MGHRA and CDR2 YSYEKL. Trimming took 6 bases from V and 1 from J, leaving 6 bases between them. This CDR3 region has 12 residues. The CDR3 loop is CASSPGNTEAFF. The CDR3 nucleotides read TGCGCCAGCAGTCCCGGGAACACTGAAGCTTTCTTT.

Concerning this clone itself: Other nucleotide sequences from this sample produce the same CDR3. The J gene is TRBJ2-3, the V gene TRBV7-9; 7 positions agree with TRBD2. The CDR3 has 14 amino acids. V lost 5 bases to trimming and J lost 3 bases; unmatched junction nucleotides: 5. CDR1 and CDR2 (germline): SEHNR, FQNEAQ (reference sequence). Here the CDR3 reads CASSPSGGTDTQYF. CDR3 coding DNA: TGTGCCAGCAGCCCATCCGGGGGGACAGATACGCAGTATTTT.

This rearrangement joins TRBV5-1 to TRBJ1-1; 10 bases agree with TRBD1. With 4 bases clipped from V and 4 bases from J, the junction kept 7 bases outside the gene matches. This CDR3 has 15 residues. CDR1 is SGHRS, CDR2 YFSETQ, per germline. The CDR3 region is CASSLLTGGVTEAFF. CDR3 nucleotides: TGCGCCAGCAGCCTACTGACAGGGGGCGTCACTGAAGCTTTCTTT.

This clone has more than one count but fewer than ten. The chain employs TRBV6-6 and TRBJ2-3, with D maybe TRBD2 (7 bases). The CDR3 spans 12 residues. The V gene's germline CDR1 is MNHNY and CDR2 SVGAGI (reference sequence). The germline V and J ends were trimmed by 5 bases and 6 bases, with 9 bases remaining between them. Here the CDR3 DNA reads TGTGCCAGCAGTGCGGGGGCGGATACGCAGTATTTT. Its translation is CASSAGADTQYF.

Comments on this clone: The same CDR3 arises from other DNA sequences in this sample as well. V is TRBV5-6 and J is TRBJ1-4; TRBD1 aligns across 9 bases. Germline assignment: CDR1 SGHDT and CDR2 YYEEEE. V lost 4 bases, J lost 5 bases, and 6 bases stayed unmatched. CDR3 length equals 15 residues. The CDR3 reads CASSLAGTGNEKLFF. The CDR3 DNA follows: TGTGCCAGCAGCCTCGCGGGGACAGGGAATGAAAAACTGTTTTTT.

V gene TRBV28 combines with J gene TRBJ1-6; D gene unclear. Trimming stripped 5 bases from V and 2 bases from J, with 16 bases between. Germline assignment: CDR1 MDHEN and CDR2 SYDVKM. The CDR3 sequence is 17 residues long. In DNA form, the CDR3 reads TGTGCCAGCAGTCCCCGAGATGCAAACGCCTATAATTCACCCCTCCACTTT. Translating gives CASSPRDANAYNSPLHF.